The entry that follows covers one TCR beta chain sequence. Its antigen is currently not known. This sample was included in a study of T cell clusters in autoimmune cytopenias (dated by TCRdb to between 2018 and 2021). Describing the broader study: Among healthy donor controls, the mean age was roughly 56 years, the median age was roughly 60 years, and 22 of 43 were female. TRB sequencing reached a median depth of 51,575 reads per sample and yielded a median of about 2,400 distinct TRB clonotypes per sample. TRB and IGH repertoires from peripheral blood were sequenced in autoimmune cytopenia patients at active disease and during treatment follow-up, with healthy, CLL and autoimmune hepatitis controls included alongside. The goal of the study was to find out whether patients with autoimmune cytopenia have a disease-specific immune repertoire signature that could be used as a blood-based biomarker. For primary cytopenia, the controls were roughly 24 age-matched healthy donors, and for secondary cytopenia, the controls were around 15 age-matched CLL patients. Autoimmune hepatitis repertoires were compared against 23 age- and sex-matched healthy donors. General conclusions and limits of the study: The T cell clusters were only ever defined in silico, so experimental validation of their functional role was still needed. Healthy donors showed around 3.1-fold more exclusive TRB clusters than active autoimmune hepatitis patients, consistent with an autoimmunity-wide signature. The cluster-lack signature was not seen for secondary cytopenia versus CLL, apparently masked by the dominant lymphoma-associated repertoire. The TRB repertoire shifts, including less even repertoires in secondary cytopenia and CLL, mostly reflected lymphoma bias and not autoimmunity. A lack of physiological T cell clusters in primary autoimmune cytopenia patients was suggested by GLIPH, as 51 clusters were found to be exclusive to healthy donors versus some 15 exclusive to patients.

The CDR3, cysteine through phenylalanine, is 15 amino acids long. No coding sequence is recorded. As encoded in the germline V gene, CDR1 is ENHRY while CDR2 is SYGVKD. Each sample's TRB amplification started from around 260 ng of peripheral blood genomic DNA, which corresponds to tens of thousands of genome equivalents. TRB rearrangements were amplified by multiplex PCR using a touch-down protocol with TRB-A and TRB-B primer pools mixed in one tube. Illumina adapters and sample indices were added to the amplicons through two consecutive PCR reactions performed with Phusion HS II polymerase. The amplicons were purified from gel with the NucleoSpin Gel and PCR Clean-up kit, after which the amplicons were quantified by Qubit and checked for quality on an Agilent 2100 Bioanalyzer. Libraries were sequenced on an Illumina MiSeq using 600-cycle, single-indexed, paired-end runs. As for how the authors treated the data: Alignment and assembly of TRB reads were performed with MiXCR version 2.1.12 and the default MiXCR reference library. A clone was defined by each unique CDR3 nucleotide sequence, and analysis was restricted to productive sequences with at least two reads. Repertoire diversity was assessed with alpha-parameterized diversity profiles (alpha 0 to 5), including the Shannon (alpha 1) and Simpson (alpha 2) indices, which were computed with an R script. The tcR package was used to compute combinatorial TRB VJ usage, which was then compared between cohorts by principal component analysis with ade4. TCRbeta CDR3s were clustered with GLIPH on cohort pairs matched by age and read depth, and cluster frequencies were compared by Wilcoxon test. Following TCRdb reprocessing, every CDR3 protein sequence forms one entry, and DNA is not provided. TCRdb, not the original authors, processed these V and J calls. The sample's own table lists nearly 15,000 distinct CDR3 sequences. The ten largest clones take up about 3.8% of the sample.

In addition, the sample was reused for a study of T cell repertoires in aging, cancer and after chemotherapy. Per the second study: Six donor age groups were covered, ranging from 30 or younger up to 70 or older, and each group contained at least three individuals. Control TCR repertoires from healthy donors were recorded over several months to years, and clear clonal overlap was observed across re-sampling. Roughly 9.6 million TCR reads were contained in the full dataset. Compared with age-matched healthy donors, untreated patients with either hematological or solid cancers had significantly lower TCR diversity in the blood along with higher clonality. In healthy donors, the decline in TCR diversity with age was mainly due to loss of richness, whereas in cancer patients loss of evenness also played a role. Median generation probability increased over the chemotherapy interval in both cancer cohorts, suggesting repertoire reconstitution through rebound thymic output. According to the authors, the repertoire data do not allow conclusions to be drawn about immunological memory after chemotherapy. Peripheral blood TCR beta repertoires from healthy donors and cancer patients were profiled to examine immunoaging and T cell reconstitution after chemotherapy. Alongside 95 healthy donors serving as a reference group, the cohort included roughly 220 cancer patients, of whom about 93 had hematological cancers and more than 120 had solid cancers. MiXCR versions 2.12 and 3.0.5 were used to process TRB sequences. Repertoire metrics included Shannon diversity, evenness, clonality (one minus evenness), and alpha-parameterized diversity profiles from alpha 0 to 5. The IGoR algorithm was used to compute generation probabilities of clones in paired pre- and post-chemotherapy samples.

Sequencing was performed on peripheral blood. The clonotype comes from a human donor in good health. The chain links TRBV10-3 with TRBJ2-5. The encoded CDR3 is CAISDRVRVQETQYF.